This TCR beta chain was sequenced for a study of cytomegalovirus exposure and HLA in healthy donors. Study at large: In a later analysis, it was reported that the roughly 120 validation repertoires had been produced on the same platform as the 670 or so repertoires belonging to the first cohort. The study, taken as a whole, reports: It was found in a later analysis that first-cohort TCR clusters tended to co-occur in the 90 to 150 validation repertoires. Investigators reported 164 TCR beta chains as tied to cytomegalovirus.

Assay used: immunoSEQ multiplex PCR; TCRdb lists only in-frame clones, some missing. Of about 56,000 clones listed, approximately 93% are singletons. To note about this clone: The antigen is undetermined.

The clonotype was recovered from a woman between 18 and 30 years old in good health and CMV-seropositive. The specimen was PBMCs.

Here the CDR3 DNA reads TGTGCCAGCAGCTCCAGATCCGGGACTAGCGAACCCGGGGAGCTGTTTTTT. Its protein product is CASSSRSGTSEPGELFF. The chain uses TRBV11-1 and TRBJ2-2; 10 bases map to TRBD2. Trimming took 4 bases from V and 6 from J; bases not matched to a gene: 11. The CDR3 has 17 residues. From germline, CDR1 is SGHAT and CDR2 FQDESV (reference sequence).